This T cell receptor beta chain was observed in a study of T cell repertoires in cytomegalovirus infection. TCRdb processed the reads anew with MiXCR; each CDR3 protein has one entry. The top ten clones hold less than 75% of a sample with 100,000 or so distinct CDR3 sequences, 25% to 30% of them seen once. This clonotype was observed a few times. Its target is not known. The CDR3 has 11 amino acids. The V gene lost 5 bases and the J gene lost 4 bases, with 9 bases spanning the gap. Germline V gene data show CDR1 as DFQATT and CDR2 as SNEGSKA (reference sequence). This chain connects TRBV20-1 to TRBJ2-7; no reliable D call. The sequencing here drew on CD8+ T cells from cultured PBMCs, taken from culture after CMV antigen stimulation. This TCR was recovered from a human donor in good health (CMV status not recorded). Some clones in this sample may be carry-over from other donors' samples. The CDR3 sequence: CSAPMLYEQYF. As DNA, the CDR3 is TGCAGTGCTCCGATGCTTTACGAGCAGTACTTC.